The T cell receptor beta chain described here comes from a study of shared clonotypes between healthy human individuals. CD45RO negativity and positive selection for CCR7 defined naive CD8 cells, a population that excluded terminally differentiated effector memory CD45RA+ cells. Libraries were prepared by immunoSEQ multiplex PCR; TCRdb keeps only in-frame clonotypes and omits some of them. This repertoire shows around 2,000,000 clones, roughly 94% found once; its top ten account for 1% to 1.5%. V lost 5 bases and J lost 7; bases outside the gene matches: 12. This CDR3 spans 15 amino acids. Germline CDR1 and CDR2: SGHAT and FQNNGV. In its sample, this clone was seen once.

This receptor was obtained from a man aged 18 to 29 in good health. V gene TRBV11-2 combines with J gene TRBJ2-7; 9 nucleotides match TRBD1. Sequencing was done on a sample of naive CD8+ T cells sorted from blood. The CDR3 region has the DNA TGTGCCAGCAGCGCTAGCGGACAGGGGATGTGGGAGCAGTACTTC. Its protein is CASSASGQGMWEQYF.